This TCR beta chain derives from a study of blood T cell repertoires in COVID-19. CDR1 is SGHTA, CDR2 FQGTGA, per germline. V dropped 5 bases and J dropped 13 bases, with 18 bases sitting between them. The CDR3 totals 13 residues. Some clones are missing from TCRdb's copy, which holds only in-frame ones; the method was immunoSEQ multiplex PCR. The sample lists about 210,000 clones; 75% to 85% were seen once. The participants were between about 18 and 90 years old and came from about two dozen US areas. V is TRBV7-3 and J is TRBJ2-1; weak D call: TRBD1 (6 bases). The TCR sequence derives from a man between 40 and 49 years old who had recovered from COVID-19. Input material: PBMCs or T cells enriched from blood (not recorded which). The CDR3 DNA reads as TGTGCCAGCAGCCGAGGGCAGGGGTTTGAACAGTTCTTC. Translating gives CASSRGQGFEQFF.